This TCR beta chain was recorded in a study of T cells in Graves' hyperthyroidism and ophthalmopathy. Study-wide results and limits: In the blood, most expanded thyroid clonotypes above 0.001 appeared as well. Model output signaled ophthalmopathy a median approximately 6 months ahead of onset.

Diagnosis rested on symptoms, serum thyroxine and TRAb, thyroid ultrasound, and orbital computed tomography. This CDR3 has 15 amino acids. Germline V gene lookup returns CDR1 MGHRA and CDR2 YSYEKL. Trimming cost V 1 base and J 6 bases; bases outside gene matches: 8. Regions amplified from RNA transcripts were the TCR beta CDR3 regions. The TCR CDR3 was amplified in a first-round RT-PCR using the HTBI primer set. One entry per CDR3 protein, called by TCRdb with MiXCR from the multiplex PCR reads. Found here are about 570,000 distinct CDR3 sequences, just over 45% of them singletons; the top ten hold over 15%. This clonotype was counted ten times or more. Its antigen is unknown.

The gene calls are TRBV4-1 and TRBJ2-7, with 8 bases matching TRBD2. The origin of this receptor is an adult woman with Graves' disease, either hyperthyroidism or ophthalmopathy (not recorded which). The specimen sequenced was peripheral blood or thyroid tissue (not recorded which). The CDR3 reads CASSQAQAGEGEQYF. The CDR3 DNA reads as TGCGCCAGCAGCCAAGCGCAAGCGGGAGAAGGCGAGCAGTACTTC.